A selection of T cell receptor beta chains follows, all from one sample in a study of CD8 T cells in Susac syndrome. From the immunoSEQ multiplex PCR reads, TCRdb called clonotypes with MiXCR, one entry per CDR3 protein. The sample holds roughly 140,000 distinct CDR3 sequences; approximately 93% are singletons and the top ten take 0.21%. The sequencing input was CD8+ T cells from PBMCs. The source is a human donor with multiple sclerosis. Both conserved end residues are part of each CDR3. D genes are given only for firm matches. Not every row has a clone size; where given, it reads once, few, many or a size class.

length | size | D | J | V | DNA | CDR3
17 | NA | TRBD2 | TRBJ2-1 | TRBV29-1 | TGCAGCGTGATACTAGCGGGGGGCGCCCCTAAAATCGATGAGCAGTTCTTC | CSVILAGGAPKIDEQFF
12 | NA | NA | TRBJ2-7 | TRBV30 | TGTGCCTGGAGTGTAGGGACATACGAGCAGTACTTC | CAWSVGTYEQYF
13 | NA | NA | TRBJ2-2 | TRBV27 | TGTGCCAGCAGTCCCCGGCGTGAGGGGGAGCTGTTTTTT | CASSPRREGELFF
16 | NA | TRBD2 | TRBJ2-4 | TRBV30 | TGTGCCTGGAGTTCCGTAGCGGGGGGGTCCAAAAACATTCAGTACTTC | CAWSSVAGGSKNIQYF
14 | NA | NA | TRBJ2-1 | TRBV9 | TGTGCCAGCACCGTAGGGAACAGGTACAATGAGCAGTTCTTC | CASTVGNRYNEQFF
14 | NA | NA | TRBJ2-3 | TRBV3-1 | TGTGCCAGCAGCCAAGATAAGGACACAGATACGCAGTATTTT | CASSQDKDTDTQYF
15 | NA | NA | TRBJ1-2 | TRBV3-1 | TGTGCCAGCAGCCATGAGATGGATGGGCTCTATGGCTACACCTTC | CASSHEMDGLYGYTF
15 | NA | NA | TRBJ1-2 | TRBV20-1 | TGCAGTGCTAGAGATCTGGGGGGGCCTAACTATGGCTACACCTTC | CSARDLGGPNYGYTF
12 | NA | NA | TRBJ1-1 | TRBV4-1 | TGCGCCAGCAGCGATCAGAACACTGAAGCTTTCTTT | CASSDQNTEAFF
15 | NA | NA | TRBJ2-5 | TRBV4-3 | TGCGCCAGCAGCCAAGAACCCAGAAGAGTGGAGACCCAGTACTTC | CASSQEPRRVETQYF
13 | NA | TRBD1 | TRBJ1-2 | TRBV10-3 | TGTGCCATCAGTGACGGGACAGCCTATGGCTACACCTTC | CAISDGTAYGYTF
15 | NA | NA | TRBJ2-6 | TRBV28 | TGTGCCAGCAGTTTACCGGGCTCTGGGGCCAACGTCCTGACTTTC | CASSLPGSGANVLTF
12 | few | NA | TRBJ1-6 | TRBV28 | TGTGCCAGCAGTTTCGGTAATTCACCCCTCCACTTT | CASSFGNSPLHF
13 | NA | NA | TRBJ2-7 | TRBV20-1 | TGCAGTACTCGGACAGCGACTTCCTACGAGCAGTACTTC | CSTRTATSYEQYF
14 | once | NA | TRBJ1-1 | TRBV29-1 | TGCAGCGTCCCAGGTAGGGGTGGGAACACTGAAGCTTTCTTT | CSVPGRGGNTEAFF
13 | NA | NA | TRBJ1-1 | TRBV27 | TGTGCCAGCAGTATCGCCCGGAACACTGAAGCTTTCTTT | CASSIARNTEAFF
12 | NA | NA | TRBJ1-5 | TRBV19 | TGTGCCACTGCCCCAGGCAATCAGCCCCAGCATTTT | CATAPGNQPQHF